A selection of T cell receptor beta chains follows, all from one sample in a study of T cell responses to AZD1222 COVID-19 vaccine. The protocol was immunoSEQ multiplex PCR, while the TCRdb copy is restricted to in-frame clones and leaves out a portion. Of 90,000 to 110,000 clones listed, around 89% are singletons. The specimen comprised peripheral blood, sampled on day 0 of AZD1222 vaccination. The source is an adult in good health. Each CDR3 is given with its conserved first and last residue. The D gene is left open where the match is weak. Size is omitted from some rows. Given values are once, few, many or a class for expanded clones.

>TRBJ2-7|-|-|TRBV19
TGTGCCAGTAGTTACAACTACGAGCAGTACTTC
CASSYNYEQYF
>TRBJ2-1|-|TRBD2|TRBV5-1
TGCGCCAGCAGCTTTAGTGGCGGGAGTACCTACAATGAGCAGTTCTTC
CASSFSGGSTYNEQFF
>TRBJ1-5|-|-|TRBV7-9
TGTGCCAGCAGCACCGGGGCCGCGGGCAATCAGCCCCAGCATTTT
CASSTGAAGNQPQHF
>TRBJ2-1|-|TRBD2|TRBV28
TGTGCCAGCGGGTTAGCGGGTCGGTTCAATGAGCAGTTCTTC
CASGLAGRFNEQFF
>TRBJ1-2|-|-|TRBV28
TGTGCCAGCAGGCTCGGCCATGACAAGGTAGTATATGGCTACACCTTC
CASRLGHDKVVYGYTF
>TRBJ2-3|-|-|TRBV5-6
TGTGCCAGCAGCCTCCCGGGTGGGGGTCCAACAGATACGCAGTATTTT
CASSLPGGGPTDTQYF
>TRBJ1-1|-|TRBD1|TRBV3-1/TRBV3-2
TGTGCCAGCAGCCTGACCGGGACAGGGAACACTGAAGCTTTCTTT
CASSLTGTGNTEAFF
>TRBJ2-7|-|TRBD2|TRBV2
TGTGCCAGCAGTGAACTAGCGGGGGGGCAAAAGCAGTACTTC
CASSELAGGQKQYF
>TRBJ2-5|-|TRBD1|TRBV29-1
TGCAGCGCCGAGGACAGGGGGATGGAGACCCAGTACTTC
CSAEDRGMETQYF
>TRBJ1-5|-|TRBD1|TRBV27
TGTGCCAGCGGCGACCGACAGGGACGATATAGCAATCAGCCCCAGCATTTT
CASGDRQGRYSNQPQHF
>TRBJ2-2|-|-|TRBV4-3
TGCGCCAGCAGCCAAGTATGGCCTAGCCGGATCCCCGGGGAGCTGTTTTTT
CASSQVWPSRIPGELFF
>TRBJ2-5|-|TRBD2|TRBV5-1
TGCGCCAGCAGCTTGGGCGATCCCGGGACTAGGAAGACCCAGTACTTC
CASSLGDPGTRKTQYF
>TRBJ2-5|few|-|TRBV5-1
TGCGCCAGCAGCTCTTCGGGTAGCGTGGGGACCCAGTACTTC
CASSSSGSVGTQYF
>TRBJ1-4|-|TRBD1|TRBV5-5
TGTGCCAGCAGCTTGGGGACAGGGCTCACTAATGAAAAACTGTTTTTT
CASSLGTGLTNEKLFF
>TRBJ2-1|-|TRBD2|TRBV19
TGTGCCAGTAGTGGCGGGACTAGCGGTCGCGGACCCCACAATGAGCAGTTCTTC
CASSGGTSGRGPHNEQFF
>TRBJ2-2|-|TRBD1|TRBV27
TGTGCCACTGCCTGGACAGGGGGCACCGGGGAGCTGTTTTTT
CATAWTGGTGELFF
>TRBJ2-7|-|TRBD1|TRBV2
TGTGCCAGCAGTGCAGGGACAGGGGGCCCCTACGAGCAGTACTTC
CASSAGTGGPYEQYF
>TRBJ2-5|-|-|TRBV7-2
TGTGCCAGCAGCTTAGAGATCCAGATTGGACAAGAGACCCAGTACTTC
CASSLEIQIGQETQYF
>TRBJ1-1|-|-|TRBV19
TGTGCCAGTAGTGCGGAGAGGGTTGGTGAAGCTTTCTTT
CASSAERVGEAFF
>TRBJ2-6|-|TRBD1|TRBV14
TGTGCCAGCAGCCGAGCCGGACAGGGGATCTCTGGGGCCAACGTCCTGACTTTC
CASSRAGQGISGANVLTF
>TRBJ2-2|-|TRBD1|TRBV5-4
TGTGCCAGCAGCTCCGGGACAGGGGCCACCGGGGAGCTGTTTTTT
CASSSGTGATGELFF
>TRBJ1-6|-|-|TRBV7-8
TGTGCCAGCAGCTTATTTTCAACCCTAATGTTGAATTCACCCCTCCACTTT
CASSLFSTLMLNSPLHF
>TRBJ1-2|-|-|TRBV7-6
TGTGCCAGCAGCCCACAAACCACAGGGCACTATGGCTACACCTTC
CASSPQTTGHYGYTF
>TRBJ2-1|-|TRBD2|TRBV19
TGTGCCAGTAGTACCGCTAGCGGGAGGGCCCGGGATGAGCAGTTCTTC
CASSTASGRARDEQFF
>TRBJ2-1|few|TRBD1|TRBV27
TGTGCCAGCAGTTTAGAGGGGGCTTCTTACAATGAGCAGTTCTTC
CASSLEGASYNEQFF
>TRBJ2-1|-|-|TRBV10-3
TGTGCCATCAGTGAGTCGACAGCCAATGAGCAGTTCTTC
CAISESTANEQFF
>TRBJ1-4|-|-|TRBV11-2
TGTGCCAGCCGGCTCTGGCGGGGTATTTACGAAAAACTGTTTTTT
CASRLWRGIYEKLFF
>TRBJ1-1|-|-|TRBV5-6
TGTGCCAGCAGCTTGTTAAAGGGCCCAAACACTGAAGCTTTCTTT
CASSLLKGPNTEAFF
>TRBJ2-5|once|-|TRBV7-3
TGTGCCAGCAGTTTAGAGCTGCAAGAGACCCAGTACTTC
CASSLELQETQYF
>TRBJ1-1|once|-|TRBV6-2/TRBV6-3
TGTGCCAGCACCCCAGGGACCTCCTCTCCTATGAACACTGAAGCTTTCTTT
CASTPGTSSPMNTEAFF
>TRBJ1-5|-|-|TRBV7-5
TGTGCCAGAAGCTTAGCTGTTCCTCAAGCCCGGCCCCAGCATTTT
CARSLAVPQARPQHF
>TRBJ2-1|-|TRBD2|TRBV7-2
TGTGCCAGCAGCTTAGCAGCGGGAGTTTACAATGAGCAGTTCTTC
CASSLAAGVYNEQFF
>TRBJ1-2|few|-|TRBV4-1
TGCGCCAGCAGCCAAGATGGGGCCGGAGGGGGGGCCGGCGGCTACACCTTC
CASSQDGAGGGAGGYTF
>TRBJ2-3|-|TRBD1|TRBV19
TGTGCCAGTAGTAACGGTCAGGGGGTCACAGATACGCAGTATTTT
CASSNGQGVTDTQYF
>TRBJ1-5|once|-|TRBV18
TGTGCCAGCTCACCACAGGGTGATCAGCCCCAGCATTTT
CASSPQGDQPQHF
>TRBJ2-1|-|TRBD2|TRBV24-1
TGTGCCACCAGTGACCCCGGGACTAGCGGGTACAATGAGCAGTTCTTC
CATSDPGTSGYNEQFF
>TRBJ2-1|few|TRBD2|TRBV9
TGTGCCAGCAGTGAGCGGGGTGAGGTGCGTAATGAGCAGTTCTTC
CASSERGEVRNEQFF
>TRBJ2-7|few|-|TRBV28
TGTGCCAGCAGAGGGGATACCTACGAGCAGTACTTC
CASRGDTYEQYF
>TRBJ1-2|-|-|TRBV11-2
TGTGCCAGCAGCTTAGCAGGGGTATCAGGCTATGGCTACACCTTC
CASSLAGVSGYGYTF
>TRBJ1-2|few|-|TRBV15
TGTGCCACCAGCGGTCCGGGGGCAAGTGATGGCTACACCTTC
CATSGPGASDGYTF
>TRBJ2-1|-|TRBD1|TRBV11-3
TGTGCCAGCAGCCCCGGGACAGTCCTCTACAATGAGCAGTTCTTC
CASSPGTVLYNEQFF